The present T cell receptor beta chain was sequenced within a study of blood T cell repertoires in COVID-19. Data came from immunoSEQ multiplex PCR; TCRdb stores just in-frame clones and leaves some out. The repertoire holds approximately 300,000 clones, with approximately 83% as singletons. CDR3 length: 17 amino acids. The junction had 25 bases not matched to a gene; V was cut back by 9 bases and J by 12 bases. Germline CDR1 and CDR2: MDHEN and SYDVKM. Sequencing was carried out using PBMCs or T cells enriched from blood (not recorded which). The chain is built from TRBV28 and TRBJ2-7; 11 bases map to TRBD2. The receptor was derived from a woman in her thirties who had recovered from COVID-19. This CDR3 is CASFNSRLAGPAGVLYF. CDR3 nucleotide sequence: TGTGCCAGTTTCAATTCGAGACTAGCGGGGCCAGCGGGAGTGCTGTACTTC. Using reference TRBV28 and TRBJ2-7 for the parts outside the CDR3, the full variable domain is DVKVTQSSRYLVKRTGEKVFLECVQDMDHENMFWYRQDPGLGLRLIYFSYDVKMKEKGDIPEGYSVSREKKERFSLILESASTNQTSMYLCASFNSRLAGPAGVLYFGPGTRLTVT.